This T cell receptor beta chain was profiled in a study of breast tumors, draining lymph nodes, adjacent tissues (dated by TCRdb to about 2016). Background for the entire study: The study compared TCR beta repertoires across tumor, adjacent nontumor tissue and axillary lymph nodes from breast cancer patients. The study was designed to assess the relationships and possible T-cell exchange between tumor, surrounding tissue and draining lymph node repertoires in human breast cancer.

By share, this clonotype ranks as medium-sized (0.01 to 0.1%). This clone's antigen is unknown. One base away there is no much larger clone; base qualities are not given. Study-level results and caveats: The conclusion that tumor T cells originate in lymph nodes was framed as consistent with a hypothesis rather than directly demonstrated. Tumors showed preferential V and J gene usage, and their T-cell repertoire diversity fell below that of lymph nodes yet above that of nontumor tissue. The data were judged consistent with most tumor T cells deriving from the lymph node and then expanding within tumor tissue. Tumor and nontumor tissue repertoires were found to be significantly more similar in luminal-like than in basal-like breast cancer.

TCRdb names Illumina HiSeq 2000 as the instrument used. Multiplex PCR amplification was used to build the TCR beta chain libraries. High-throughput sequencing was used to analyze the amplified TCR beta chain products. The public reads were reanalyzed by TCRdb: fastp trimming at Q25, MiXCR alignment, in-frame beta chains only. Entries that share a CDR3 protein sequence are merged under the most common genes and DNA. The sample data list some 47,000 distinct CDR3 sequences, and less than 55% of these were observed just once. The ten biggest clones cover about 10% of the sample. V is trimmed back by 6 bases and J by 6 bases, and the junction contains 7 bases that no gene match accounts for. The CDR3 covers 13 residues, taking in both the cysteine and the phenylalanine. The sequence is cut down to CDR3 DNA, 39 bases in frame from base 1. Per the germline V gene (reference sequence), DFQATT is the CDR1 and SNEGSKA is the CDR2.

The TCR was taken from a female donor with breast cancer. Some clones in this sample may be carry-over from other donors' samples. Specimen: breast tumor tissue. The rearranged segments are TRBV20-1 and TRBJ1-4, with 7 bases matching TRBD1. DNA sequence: TGCAGTGCCAGACAGGGAAGGGATGAAAAACTGTTTTTT. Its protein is CSARQGRDEKLFF.